This T cell receptor (beta chain) comes out of a study of blood T cell repertoires in COVID-19. Per the authors' pipeline: Amplifying reference gene primers gave estimates of nucleated cell counts. This table comes from immunoSEQ multiplex PCR, and its TCRdb copy is limited to in-frame clones, with some not included. Clonal size and the V and J genes are those of that table, whereas D and trimming came from the DNA. Of 140,000 to 150,000 clones listed, 80% to 90% are singletons. The V end lost 8 bases, the J end lost 6 bases, and 10 bases lay between the germline ends. The CDR3 has 11 amino acids. Per germline, CDR1 SEHNR and CDR2 FQNEAQ (reference sequence).

The receptor comes from a woman aged 45-65 years with acute or convalescent COVID-19. V gene TRBV7-9 combines with J gene TRBJ1-2, with unresolved D. Sequencing was done on a sample of peripheral blood. CDR3 nucleotides: TGTGCCAGCGGGCCGGCAGATGGCTACACCTTC. Its protein is CASGPADGYTF.